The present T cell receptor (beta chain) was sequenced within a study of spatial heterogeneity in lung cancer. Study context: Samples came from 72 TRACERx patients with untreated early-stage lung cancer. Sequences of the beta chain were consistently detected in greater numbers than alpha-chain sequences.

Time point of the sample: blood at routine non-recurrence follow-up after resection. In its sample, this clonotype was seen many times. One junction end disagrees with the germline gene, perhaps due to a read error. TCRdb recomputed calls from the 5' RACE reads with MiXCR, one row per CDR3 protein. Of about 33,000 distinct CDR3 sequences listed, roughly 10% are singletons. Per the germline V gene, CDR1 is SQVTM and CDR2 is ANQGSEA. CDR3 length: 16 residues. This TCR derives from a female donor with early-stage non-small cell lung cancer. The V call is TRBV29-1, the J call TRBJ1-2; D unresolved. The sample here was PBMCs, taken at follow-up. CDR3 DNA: TGCAGCGCTGAACGAGTATCCTCCCGTTTAGACTATGGCTACACCTTC. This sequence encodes CSAERVSSRLDYGYTF.